This T cell receptor (beta chain) was sequenced during a study of regulatory T cells in long-lasting Graves disease. This clonotype was found many times. The time point denotes: persistent/refractory GD, antithyroid drugs over 5 years with positive TRAb. Extracted RNA from PBMCs served as the source of the TCR library. Arm-PCR of CDR3 regions and iRepertoire HTBI primers were the basis on which TCR beta libraries were built. Each CDR3 protein is one row after TCRdb ran MiXCR on the multiplex PCR reads. The table shows about 340,000 distinct CDR3 sequences, with roughly a fifth occurring only once. The input for sequencing was peripheral blood mononuclear cells (PBMCs), taken when the disease was refractory, from a patient treated with antithyroid drugs. This clonotype originated in a female donor with Graves disease.

CDR3 in amino acids: CASSEDRGPDTEAFF. The CDR3 DNA reads TGTGCCAGCAGCGAGGACAGGGGCCCAGACACTGAAGCTTTCTTT. The chain carries TRBV11-1 and TRBJ1-1; 9 nucleotides agree with TRBD1. The CDR3 contains 15 residues. Germline CDR1 SGHAT, CDR2 FQDESV (reference sequence). V lost 5 bases and J lost 3; bases outside the gene matches: 7.